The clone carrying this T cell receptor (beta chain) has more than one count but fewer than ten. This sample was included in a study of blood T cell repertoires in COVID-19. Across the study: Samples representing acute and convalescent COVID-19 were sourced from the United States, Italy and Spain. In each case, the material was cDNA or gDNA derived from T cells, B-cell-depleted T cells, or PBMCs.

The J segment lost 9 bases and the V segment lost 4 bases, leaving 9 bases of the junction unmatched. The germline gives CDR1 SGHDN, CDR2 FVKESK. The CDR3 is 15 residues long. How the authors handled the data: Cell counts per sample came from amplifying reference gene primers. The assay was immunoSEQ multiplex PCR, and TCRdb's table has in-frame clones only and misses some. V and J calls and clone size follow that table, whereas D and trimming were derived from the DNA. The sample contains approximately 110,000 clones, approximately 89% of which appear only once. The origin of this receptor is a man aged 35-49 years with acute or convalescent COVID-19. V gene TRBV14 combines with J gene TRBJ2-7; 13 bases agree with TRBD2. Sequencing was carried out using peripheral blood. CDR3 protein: CASSPLAGGILGQYF. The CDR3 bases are TGTGCCAGCAGCCCACTAGCGGGAGGGATTCTGGGGCAGTACTTC.